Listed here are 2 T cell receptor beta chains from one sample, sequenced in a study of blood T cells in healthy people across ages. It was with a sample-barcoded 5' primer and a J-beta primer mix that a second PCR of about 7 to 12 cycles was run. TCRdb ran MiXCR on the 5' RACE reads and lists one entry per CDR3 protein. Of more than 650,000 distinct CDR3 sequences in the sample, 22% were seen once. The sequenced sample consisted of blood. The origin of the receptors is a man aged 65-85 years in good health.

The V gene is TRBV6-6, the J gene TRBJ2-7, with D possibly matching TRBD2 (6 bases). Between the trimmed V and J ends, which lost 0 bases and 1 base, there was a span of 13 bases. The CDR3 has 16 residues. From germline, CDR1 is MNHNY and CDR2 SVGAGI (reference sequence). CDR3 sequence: CASSYSRRGQSYEQYV. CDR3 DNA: TGTGCCAGCAGTTACTCTAGGCGGGGTCAATCCTACGAGCAGTACGTC.

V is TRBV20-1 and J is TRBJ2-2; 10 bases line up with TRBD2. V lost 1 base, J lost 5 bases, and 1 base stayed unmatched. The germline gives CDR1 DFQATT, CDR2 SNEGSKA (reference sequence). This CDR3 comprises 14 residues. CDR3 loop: CSARVGLATGELFF. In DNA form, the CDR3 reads TGCAGTGCTAGAGTGGGACTAGCGACCGGGGAGCTGTTTTTT.